The rows below give T cell receptor beta chains drawn from one sample of a study of blood T cell repertoires in COVID-19. This table comes from immunoSEQ multiplex PCR, and its TCRdb copy is limited to in-frame clones, with some not included. The table includes tens of thousands of clones, approximately 83% detected once. Source material: peripheral blood. The receptors shown here come from an elderly man with acute or convalescent COVID-19. CDR3s include the opening cysteine and the closing phenylalanine or tryptophan. A D gene is named only where the DNA matches it firmly. Clone size is stated in some rows and not others, as once, few, many or a class when expanded.

D gene	clone size	V gene	J gene	CDR3 protein	CDR3 DNA
TRBD1	-	TRBV7-8	TRBJ1-2	CASRLEQGNYGYTF	TGTGCCAGCAGGTTAGAACAGGGGAACTATGGCTACACCTTC
-	-	TRBV7-3	TRBJ2-2	CASSLTAQGPTNTGELFF	TGTGCCAGCAGCTTAACGGCTCAGGGGCCTACGAACACCGGGGAGCTGTTTTTT
-	-	TRBV24-1	TRBJ2-2	CATSAQTRVGRGELFF	TGTGCCACCAGTGCTCAAACGAGGGTAGGCCGCGGGGAGCTGTTTTTT
TRBD2	-	TRBV6-2/TRBV6-3	TRBJ2-4	CASSVRQSAGALAKNIQYF	TGTGCCAGCAGTGTACGACAGTCAGCGGGGGCCCTAGCCAAAAACATTCAGTACTTC
TRBD2	-	TRBV5-1	TRBJ2-5	CASSWGPSGQETQYF	TGCGCCAGCAGCTGGGGCCCTAGCGGCCAAGAGACCCAGTACTTC
-	-	TRBV3-1/TRBV3-2	TRBJ1-1	CASSQPRVGTEAFF	TGTGCCAGCAGCCAACCCCGGGTCGGCACTGAAGCTTTCTTT
TRBD1	-	TRBV7-2	TRBJ1-5	CASSLVGTEVNQPQHF	TGTGCCAGCAGCTTAGTGGGGACAGAGGTCAATCAGCCCCAGCATTTT
TRBD2	-	TRBV5-1	TRBJ2-5	CASSLAPGGLGETQYF	TGCGCCAGCAGCTTGGCCCCGGGAGGGCTGGGAGAGACCCAGTACTTC
-	-	TRBV19	TRBJ1-1	CASTKDRNTEAFF	TGTGCCAGTACCAAAGACAGGAACACTGAAGCTTTCTTT
TRBD1	-	TRBV28	TRBJ1-5	CASSQTGMNWPQHF	TGTGCCAGCAGCCAGACAGGGATGAATTGGCCCCAGCATTTT
-	-	TRBV6-5	TRBJ1-1	CASRYTRDTEAFF	TGTGCCAGCAGATACACTAGGGACACTGAAGCTTTCTTT
-	-	TRBV30	TRBJ1-4	CAWSVYGSNEKLFF	TGTGCCTGGAGTGTTTACGGGAGTAATGAAAAACTGTTTTTT
-	-	TRBV5-8	TRBJ1-1	CATSWQRNTEAFF	TGTGCCACCTCGTGGCAGCGGAACACTGAAGCTTTCTTT
-	-	TRBV27	TRBJ2-2	CASSLNGDNYLNTGELFF	TGTGCCAGCAGTTTAAATGGGGACAACTATCTGAACACCGGGGAGCTGTTTTTT
TRBD1	-	TRBV6-2/TRBV6-3	TRBJ1-5	CASSAHRGQEPDQPQHF	TGTGCCAGCAGTGCACATCGGGGACAGGAGCCCGATCAGCCCCAGCATTTT
TRBD2	-	TRBV28	TRBJ2-1	CASRLGLAFDNEQFF	TGTGCCAGCAGATTGGGACTAGCGTTTGACAATGAGCAGTTCTTC
-	-	TRBV6-2/TRBV6-3	TRBJ1-3	CASSPTASGNTIYF	TGTGCCAGCAGTCCGACAGCTTCTGGAAACACCATATATTTT
-	few	TRBV6-2/TRBV6-3	TRBJ2-2	CASSSNRVITGELFF	TGTGCCAGCAGTTCGAACAGGGTGATCACCGGGGAGCTGTTTTTT
-	-	TRBV4-1	TRBJ1-2	CASSQDRLAGGYTF	TGCGCCAGCAGCCAAGATCGTCTCGCAGGAGGCTACACCTTC
TRBD1	-	TRBV6-4	TRBJ2-3	CASGGTGDTDTQYF	TGTGCCAGCGGGGGGACAGGGGACACAGATACGCAGTATTTT
TRBD2	-	TRBV6-5	TRBJ2-3	CASTPLAGAADTQYF	TGTGCCAGCACCCCACTAGCGGGAGCTGCAGATACGCAGTATTTT
-	-	TRBV7-2	TRBJ1-1	CASSWTYSNTEAFF	TGTGCCAGCAGCTGGACTTATTCCAACACTGAAGCTTTCTTT
TRBD2	-	TRBV29-1	TRBJ2-1	CSVREGSGTSGSDEQFF	TGCAGCGTTCGGGAAGGTAGCGGGACTAGCGGGAGTGATGAGCAGTTCTTC
TRBD1	-	TRBV5-1	TRBJ2-5	CASRTTGDPQETQYF	TGCGCCAGCAGGACTACAGGGGACCCCCAAGAGACCCAGTACTTC
-	-	TRBV9	TRBJ2-2	CASRGGNTGELFF	TGTGCCAGCAGGGGAGGGAACACCGGGGAGCTGTTTTTT
TRBD2	-	TRBV7-7	TRBJ2-2	CASSLWVLAGALSNTGELFF	TGTGCTAGCAGCTTATGGGTCCTAGCGGGGGCCCTCTCGAACACCGGGGAGCTGTTTTTT
-	-	TRBV7-2	TRBJ2-1	CASSSHGGGLGEQFF	TGTGCCAGCAGCTCCCATGGGGGGGGGCTAGGAGAGCAGTTCTTC
-	-	TRBV10-3	TRBJ1-1	CAISERAGRTEAFF	TGTGCCATCAGTGAAAGAGCAGGAAGGACTGAAGCTTTCTTT
-	-	TRBV19	TRBJ1-1	CASRRGGGTEAFF	TGTGCCAGTCGACGGGGGGGTGGAACTGAAGCTTTCTTT
-	-	TRBV28	TRBJ1-3	CASSLSRDSGNTIYF	TGTGCCAGCAGTTTATCCCGAGACTCTGGAAACACCATATATTTT
TRBD1	once	TRBV28	TRBJ1-5	CASRTGVTGQPQHF	TGTGCCAGCAGAACAGGGGTAACCGGTCAGCCCCAGCATTTT
TRBD1	-	TRBV9	TRBJ1-1	CASSVRTGPDTEAFF	TGTGCCAGCAGCGTTCGGACAGGGCCGGACACTGAAGCTTTCTTT
TRBD2	-	TRBV19	TRBJ2-3	CASSEQGKSSGLRNTQYF	TGTGCCAGTAGTGAACAGGGAAAATCTAGCGGGCTCCGAAATACGCAGTATTTT
-	-	TRBV7-2	TRBJ1-3	CASSLGQKNTIYF	TGTGCCAGCAGCTTAGGACAGAAGAACACCATATATTTT
TRBD1	-	TRBV5-5	TRBJ1-4	CASSVQGTGNNEKLFF	TGTGCCAGCAGCGTACAGGGGACGGGGAATAATGAAAAACTGTTTTTT
TRBD1	-	TRBV7-6	TRBJ2-3	CASSLSTGASTDTQYF	TGTGCCAGCAGCCTTTCGACAGGGGCGAGCACAGATACGCAGTATTTT
-	-	TRBV4-2	TRBJ1-1	CASSRERTAEAFF	TGTGCCAGCAGCCGGGAGCGTACAGCTGAAGCTTTCTTT
-	-	TRBV3-1/TRBV3-2	TRBJ2-2	CASSQNTAIGTGELFF	TGTGCCAGCAGCCAAAACACAGCTATTGGGACCGGGGAGCTGTTTTTT
-	-	TRBV28	TRBJ2-7	CASTGEAPIYEQYF	TGTGCCAGCACTGGGGAGGCGCCAATCTACGAGCAGTACTTC
-	-	TRBV7-2	TRBJ2-7	CASSLSGEQYF	TGTGCCAGCAGCTTATCCGGGGAGCAGTACTTC